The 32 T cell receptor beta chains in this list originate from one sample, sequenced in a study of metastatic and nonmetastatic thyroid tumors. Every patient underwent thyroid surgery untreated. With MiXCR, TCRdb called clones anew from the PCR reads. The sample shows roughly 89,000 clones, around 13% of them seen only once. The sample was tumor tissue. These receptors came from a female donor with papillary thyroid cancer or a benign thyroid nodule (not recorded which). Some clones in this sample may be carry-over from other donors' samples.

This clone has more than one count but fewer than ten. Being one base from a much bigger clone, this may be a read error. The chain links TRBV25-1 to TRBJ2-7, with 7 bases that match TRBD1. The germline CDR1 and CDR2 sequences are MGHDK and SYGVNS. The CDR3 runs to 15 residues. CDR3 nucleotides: TGTGCCAGCAGTGAACTAGGGGGCGCGATCTACGGGCAGTACTTC. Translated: CASSELGGAIYGQYF.

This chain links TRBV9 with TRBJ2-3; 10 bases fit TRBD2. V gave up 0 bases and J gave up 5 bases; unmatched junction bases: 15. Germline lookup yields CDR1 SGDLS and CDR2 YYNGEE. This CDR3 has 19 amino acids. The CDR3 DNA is TGTGCCAGCAGCGTAGGGCTAGCGGGAGAGAGAAAGAGGGAAGATACGCAGTATTTT. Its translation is CASSVGLAGERKREDTQYF.

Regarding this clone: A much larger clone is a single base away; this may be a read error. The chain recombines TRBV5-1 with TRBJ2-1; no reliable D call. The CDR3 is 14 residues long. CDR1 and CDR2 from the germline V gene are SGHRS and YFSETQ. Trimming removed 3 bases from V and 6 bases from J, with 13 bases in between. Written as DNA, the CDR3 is TGCGCCAGCAGCTCGGAAGGGAACCCCAATGAGCAGTTCTTC. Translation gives CASSSEGNPNEQFF.

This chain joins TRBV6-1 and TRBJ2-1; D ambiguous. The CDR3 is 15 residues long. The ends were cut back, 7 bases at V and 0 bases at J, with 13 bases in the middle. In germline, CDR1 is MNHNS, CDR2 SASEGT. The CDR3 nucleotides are TGTGCCAGCATGGGCCGGACCCCCTCCTACAATGAGCAGTTCTTC. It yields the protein CASMGRTPSYNEQFF.

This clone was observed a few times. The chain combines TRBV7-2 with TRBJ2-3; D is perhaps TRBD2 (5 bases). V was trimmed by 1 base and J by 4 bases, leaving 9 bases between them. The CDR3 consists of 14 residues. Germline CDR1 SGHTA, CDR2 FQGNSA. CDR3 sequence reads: CASSLGSGADTQYF. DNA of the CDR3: TGTGCCAGCAGCTTAGGGTCCGGGGCAGATACGCAGTATTTT.

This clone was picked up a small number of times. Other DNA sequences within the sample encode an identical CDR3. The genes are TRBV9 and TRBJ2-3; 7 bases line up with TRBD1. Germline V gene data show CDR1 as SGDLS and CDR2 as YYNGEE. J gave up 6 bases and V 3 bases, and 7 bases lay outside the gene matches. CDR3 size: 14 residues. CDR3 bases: TGTGCCAGCAGCGCGACAGGGTTGGCGGATACGCAGTATTTT. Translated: CASSATGLADTQYF.

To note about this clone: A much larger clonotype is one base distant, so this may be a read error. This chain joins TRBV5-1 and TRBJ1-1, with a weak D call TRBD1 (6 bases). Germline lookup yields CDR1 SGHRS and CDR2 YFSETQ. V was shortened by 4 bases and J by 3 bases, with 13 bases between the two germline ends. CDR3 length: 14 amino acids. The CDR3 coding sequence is TGCGCCAGCAGCGGCAGGGGAATGTACACTGAAGCTTTCTTT. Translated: CASSGRGMYTEAFF.

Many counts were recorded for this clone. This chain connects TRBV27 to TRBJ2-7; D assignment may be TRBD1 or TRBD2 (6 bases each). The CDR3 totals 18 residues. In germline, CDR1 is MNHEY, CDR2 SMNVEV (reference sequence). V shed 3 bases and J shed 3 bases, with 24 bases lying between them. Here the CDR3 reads CASSFRSGGTRLDYEQYF. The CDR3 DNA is TGTGCCAGCAGTTTTAGGTCCGGGGGCACCCGACTTGACTACGAGCAGTACTTC.

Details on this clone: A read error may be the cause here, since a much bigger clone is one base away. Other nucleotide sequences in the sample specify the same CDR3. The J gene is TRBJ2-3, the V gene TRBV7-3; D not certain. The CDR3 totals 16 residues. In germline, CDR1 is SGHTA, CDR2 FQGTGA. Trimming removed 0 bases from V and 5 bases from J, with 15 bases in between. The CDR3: CASSLTVAGAQDTQYF. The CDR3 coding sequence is TGTGCCAGCAGCTTAACTGTAGCTGGAGCTCAAGATACGCAGTATTTT.

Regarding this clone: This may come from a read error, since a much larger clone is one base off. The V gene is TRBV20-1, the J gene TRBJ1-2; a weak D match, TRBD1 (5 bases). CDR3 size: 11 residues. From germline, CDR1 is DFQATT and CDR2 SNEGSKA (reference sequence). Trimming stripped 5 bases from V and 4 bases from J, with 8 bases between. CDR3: CSACTGYGYTF. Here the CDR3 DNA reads TGCAGTGCTTGCACAGGCTATGGCTACACCTTC.

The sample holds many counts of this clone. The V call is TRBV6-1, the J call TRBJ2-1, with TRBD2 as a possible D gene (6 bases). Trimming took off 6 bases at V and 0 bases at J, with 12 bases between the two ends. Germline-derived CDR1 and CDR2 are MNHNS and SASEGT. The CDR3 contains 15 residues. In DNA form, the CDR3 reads TGTGCCAGCAGCTCTAGTAGCGGCTCCTACAATGAGCAGTTCTTC. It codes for CASSSSSGSYNEQFF.

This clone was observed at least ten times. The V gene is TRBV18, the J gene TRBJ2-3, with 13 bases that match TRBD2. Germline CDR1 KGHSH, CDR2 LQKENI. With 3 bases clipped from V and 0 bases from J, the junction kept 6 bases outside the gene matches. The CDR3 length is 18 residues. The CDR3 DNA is TGTGCCAGCTCACCGAGACTAGCGGGAGGCCCTAGCACAGATACGCAGTATTTT. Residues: CASSPRLAGGPSTDTQYF.

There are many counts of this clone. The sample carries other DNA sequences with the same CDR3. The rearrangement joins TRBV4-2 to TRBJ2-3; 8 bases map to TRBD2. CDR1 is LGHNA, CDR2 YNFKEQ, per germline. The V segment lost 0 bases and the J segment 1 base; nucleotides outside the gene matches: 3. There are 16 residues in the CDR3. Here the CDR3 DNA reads TGTGCCAGCAGCCAAGAGTTCGGGGGGGGCACAGATACGCAGTATTTT. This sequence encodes CASSQEFGGGTDTQYF.

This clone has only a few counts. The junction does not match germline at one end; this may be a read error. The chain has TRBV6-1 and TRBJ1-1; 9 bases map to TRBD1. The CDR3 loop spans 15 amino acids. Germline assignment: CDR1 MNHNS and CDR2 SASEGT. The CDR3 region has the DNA TGTGCCAGCAGTGACCAGGGACAGGGTAAAGATGAAACTTTCTTT. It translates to CASSDQGQGKDETFF.

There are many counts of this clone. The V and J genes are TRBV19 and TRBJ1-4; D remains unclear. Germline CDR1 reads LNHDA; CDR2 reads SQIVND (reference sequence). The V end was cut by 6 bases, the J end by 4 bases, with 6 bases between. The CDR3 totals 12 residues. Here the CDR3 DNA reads TGTGCCAGTAGCAGCTTTAATGAAAAACTGTTTTTT. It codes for CASSSFNEKLFF. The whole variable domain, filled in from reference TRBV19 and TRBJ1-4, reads DGGITQSPKYLFRKEGQNVTLSCEQNLNHDAMYWYRQDPGQGLRLIYYSQIVNDFQKGDIAEGYSVSREKKESFPLTVTSAQKNPTAFYLCASSSFNEKLFFGSGTQLSVL.

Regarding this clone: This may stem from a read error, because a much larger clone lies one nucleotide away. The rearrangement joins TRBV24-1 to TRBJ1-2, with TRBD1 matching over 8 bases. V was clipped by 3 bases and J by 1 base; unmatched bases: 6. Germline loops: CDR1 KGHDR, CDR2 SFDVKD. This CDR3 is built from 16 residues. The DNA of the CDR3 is TGTGCCACCAGTGATAACGCACAGGGGGGTAACTATGGCTACACCTTC. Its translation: CATSDNAQGGNYGYTF.

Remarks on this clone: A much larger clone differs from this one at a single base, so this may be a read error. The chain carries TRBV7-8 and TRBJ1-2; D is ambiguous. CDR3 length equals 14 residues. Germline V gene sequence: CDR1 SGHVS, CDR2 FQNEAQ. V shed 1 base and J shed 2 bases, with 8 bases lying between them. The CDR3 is CASSLVDTNYGYTF. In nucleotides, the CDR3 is TGTGCCAGCAGCTTAGTGGATACGAACTATGGCTACACCTTC.

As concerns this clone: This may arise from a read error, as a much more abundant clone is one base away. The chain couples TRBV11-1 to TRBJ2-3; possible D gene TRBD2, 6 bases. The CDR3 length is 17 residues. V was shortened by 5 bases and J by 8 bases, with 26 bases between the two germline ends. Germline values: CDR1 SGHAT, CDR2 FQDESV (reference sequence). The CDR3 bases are TGTGCCAGCAGCGGTGGGGACGGGAGACAATTGAGTGTTACGCAGTATTTT. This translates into CASSGGDGRQLSVTQYF.

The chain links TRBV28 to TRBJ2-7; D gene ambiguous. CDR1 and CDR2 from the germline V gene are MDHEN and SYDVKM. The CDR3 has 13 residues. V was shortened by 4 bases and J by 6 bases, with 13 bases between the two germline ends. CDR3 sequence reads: CASSSRPIGEQYF. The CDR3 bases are TGTGCCAGCAGTTCCCGACCTATTGGCGAGCAGTACTTC.

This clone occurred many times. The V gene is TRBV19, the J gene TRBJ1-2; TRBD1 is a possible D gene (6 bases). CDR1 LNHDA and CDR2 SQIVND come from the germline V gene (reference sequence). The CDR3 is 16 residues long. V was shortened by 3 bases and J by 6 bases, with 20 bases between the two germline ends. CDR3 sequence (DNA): TGTGCCAGTAGTATTATGACCGGGACAAGGAAGAATGGCTACACCTTC. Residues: CASSIMTGTRKNGYTF. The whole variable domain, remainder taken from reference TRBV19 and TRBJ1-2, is DGGITQSPKYLFRKEGQNVTLSCEQNLNHDAMYWYRQDPGQGLRLIYYSQIVNDFQKGDIAEGYSVSREKKESFPLTVTSAQKNPTAFYLCASSIMTGTRKNGYTFGSGTRLTVV.

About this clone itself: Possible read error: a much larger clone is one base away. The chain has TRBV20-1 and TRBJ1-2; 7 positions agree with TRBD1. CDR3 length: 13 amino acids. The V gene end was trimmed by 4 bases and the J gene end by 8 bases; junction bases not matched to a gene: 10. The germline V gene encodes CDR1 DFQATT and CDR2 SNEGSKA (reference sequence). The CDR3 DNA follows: TGCAGTGCTATCCCTTTGACAGGGTACGGCTACACCTTC. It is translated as CSAIPLTGYGYTF.

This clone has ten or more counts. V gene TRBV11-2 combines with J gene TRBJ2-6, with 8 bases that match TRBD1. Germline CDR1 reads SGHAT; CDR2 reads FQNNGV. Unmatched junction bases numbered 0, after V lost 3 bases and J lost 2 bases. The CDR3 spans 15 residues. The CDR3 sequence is CASSLDRAGANVLTF. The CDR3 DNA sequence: TGTGCCAGCAGCTTGGACAGGGCTGGGGCCAACGTCCTGACTTTC.

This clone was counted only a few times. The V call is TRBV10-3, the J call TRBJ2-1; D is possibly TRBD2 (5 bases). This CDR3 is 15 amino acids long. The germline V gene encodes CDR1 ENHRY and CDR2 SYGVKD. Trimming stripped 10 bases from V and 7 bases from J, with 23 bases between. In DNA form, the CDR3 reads TGTGCCACCCGTCGGACTCCTACCTCCGGGAATGAGCAGTTCTTC. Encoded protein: CATRRTPTSGNEQFF.

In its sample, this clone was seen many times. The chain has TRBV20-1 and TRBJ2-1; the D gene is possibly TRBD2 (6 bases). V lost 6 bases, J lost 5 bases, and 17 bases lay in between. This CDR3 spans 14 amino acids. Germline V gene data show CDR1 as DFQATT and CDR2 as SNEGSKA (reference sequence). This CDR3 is CSAPLRGRDNEQFF. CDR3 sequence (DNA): TGCAGTGCCCCCTTGCGGGGTAGGGACAATGAGCAGTTCTTC.

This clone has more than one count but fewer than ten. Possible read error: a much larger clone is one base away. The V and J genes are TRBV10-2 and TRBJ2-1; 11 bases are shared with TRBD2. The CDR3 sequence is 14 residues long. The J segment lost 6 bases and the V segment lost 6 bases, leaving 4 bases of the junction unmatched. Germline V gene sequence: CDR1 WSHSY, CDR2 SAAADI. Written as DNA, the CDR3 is TGCGCCAGCAGACTTAGCGGGAGGGCCAATGAGCAGTTCTTC. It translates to CASRLSGRANEQFF.

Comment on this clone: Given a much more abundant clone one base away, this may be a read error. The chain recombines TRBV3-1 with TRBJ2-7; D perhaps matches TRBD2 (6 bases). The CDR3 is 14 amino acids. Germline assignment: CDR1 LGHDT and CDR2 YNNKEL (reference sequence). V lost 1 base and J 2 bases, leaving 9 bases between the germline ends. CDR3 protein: CASSQGRDTYEQYF. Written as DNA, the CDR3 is TGTGCCAGCAGCCAAGGGCGGGATACCTACGAGCAGTACTTC.

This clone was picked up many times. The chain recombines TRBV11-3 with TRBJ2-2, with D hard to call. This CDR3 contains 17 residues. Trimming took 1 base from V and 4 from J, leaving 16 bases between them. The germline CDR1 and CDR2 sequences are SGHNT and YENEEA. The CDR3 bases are TGTGCCAGCAGCTTAGGCCCTTTTCGGAGCGCCACCGGGGAGCTGTTTTTT. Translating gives CASSLGPFRSATGELFF. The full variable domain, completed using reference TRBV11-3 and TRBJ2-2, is EAGVVQSPRYKIIEKKQPVAFWCNPISGHNTLYWYLQNLGQGPELLIRYENEEAVDDSQLPKDRFSAERLKGVDSTLKIQPAELGDSAVYLCASSLGPFRSATGELFFGEGSRLTVL.

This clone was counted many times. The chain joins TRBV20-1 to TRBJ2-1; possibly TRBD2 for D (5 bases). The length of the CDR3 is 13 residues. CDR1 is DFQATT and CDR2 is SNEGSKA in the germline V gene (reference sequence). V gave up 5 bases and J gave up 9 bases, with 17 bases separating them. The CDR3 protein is CSASLDQRAEQFF. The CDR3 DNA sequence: TGCAGTGCTTCCCTGGACCAGAGGGCTGAGCAGTTCTTC.

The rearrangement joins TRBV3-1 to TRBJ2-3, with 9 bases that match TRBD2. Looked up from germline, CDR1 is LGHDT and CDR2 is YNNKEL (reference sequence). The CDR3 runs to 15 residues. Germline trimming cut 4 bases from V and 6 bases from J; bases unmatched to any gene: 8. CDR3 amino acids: CASSPSAGGLDTQYF. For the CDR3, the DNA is TGTGCCAGCAGCCCCTCGGCGGGAGGGCTGGATACGCAGTATTTT.

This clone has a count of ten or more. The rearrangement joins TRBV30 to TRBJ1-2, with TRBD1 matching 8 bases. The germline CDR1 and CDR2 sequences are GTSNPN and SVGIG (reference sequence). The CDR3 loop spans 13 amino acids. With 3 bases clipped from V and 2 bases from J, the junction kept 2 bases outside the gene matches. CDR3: CAWRDRENYGYTF. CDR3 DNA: TGTGCCTGGAGGGACAGGGAGAACTATGGCTACACCTTC.

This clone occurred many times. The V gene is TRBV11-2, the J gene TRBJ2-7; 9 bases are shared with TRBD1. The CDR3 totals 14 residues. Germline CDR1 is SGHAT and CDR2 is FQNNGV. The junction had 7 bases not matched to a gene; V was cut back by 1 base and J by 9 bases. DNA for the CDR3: TGTGCCAGCAGCTTAGGGACAGGGGCGTCGGGGCAGTACTTC. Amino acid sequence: CASSLGTGASGQYF.

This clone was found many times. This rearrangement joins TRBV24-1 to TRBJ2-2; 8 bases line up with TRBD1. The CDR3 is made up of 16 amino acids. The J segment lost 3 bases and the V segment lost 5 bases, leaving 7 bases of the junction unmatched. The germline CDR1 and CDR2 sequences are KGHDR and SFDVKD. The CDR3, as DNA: TGTGCCACCAGTGCCATGGACAGGGCGGACACCGGGGAGCTGTTTTTT. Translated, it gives CATSAMDRADTGELFF.